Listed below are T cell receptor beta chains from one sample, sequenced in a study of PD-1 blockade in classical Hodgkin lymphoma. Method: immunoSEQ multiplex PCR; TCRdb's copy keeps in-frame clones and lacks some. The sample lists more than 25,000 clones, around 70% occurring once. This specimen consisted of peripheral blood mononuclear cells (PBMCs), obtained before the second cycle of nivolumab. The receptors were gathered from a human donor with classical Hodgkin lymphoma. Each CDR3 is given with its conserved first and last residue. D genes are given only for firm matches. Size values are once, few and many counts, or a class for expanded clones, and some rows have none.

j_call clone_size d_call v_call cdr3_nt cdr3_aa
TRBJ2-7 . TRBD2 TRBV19 TGTGCCAGTAGTAAAATGACTAGCGGGAGCGACGAGCAGTACTTC CASSKMTSGSDEQYF
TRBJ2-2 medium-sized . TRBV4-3 TGCGCCAGCAGCCCCGGACCACTGAACACCGGGGAGCTGTTTTTT CASSPGPLNTGELFF
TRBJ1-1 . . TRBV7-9 TGTGCCAGCAGCTTGCGACAGTCTGTTATGAACACTGAAGCTTTCTTT CASSLRQSVMNTEAFF
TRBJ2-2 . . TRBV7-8 TGTGCCAGCAGCCTAGAGGAGCTAGGGGGCACCGGGGAGCTGTTTTTT CASSLEELGGTGELFF
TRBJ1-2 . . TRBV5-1 TGCGCCAGCAGCTTGGGATCTTCTAGGGACTATGGCTACACCTTC CASSLGSSRDYGYTF
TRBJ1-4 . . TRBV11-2 TGTGCCAGCAGCTGGGGGGGTGATGAAAAACTGTTTTTT CASSWGGDEKLFF
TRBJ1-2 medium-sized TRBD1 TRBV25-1 TGTGCCAGCAGTGAACTGGACAGGGGCGACTATGGCTACACCTTC CASSELDRGDYGYTF
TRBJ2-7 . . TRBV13 TGTGCCAGCAGCCTCGAGAGCTCCTACGAGCAGTACTTC CASSLESSYEQYF
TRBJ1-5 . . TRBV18 TGTGCCAGCTCACCCGAGACTTCTTTTCAGCCCCAGCATTTT CASSPETSFQPQHF
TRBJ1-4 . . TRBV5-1 TGCGCCAGCAGCCGACAGGCAACTAATGAAAAACTGTTTTTT CASSRQATNEKLFF
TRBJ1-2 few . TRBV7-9 TGTGCCAGCAGCCCATTCGGGGGGGACCCGGATGGCTACACCTTC CASSPFGGDPDGYTF